Below are 25 T cell receptor beta chains sequenced from a single sample in a study of blood T cell repertoires in COVID-19. Here immunoSEQ multiplex PCR was the method, and the copy in TCRdb shows in-frame clones only, minus some. Counted here are about 270,000 clones, 88% occurring once; the ten biggest clones make up 3%. Sequenced sample: PBMCs or T cells enriched from blood (not recorded which). The receptors here all came from a woman aged 45-60 years who had recovered from COVID-19.

This rearrangement joins TRBV5-4 to TRBJ2-7; TRBD1 is a possible D gene (5 bases). This CDR3 has 13 amino acids. CDR1 is SGHNT and CDR2 is YYREEE in the germline V gene (reference sequence). V lost 2 bases, J lost 6 bases, and 12 bases lay in between. CDR3 region: CASSFSGFSEQYF. The CDR3 DNA reads TGTGCCAGCAGCTTTTCAGGGTTCTCCGAGCAGTACTTC.

This clone was counted a single time. The rearrangement joins TRBV4-3 to TRBJ2-1, with 7 bases aligning to TRBD1. Trimming cost V 0 bases and J 5 bases; bases outside gene matches: 10. The CDR3 sequence is 17 residues long. Per the germline V gene, CDR1 is LGHNA and CDR2 is YSLEER. CDR3 sequence: CASSQDRSGTANNEQFF. CDR3 coding DNA: TGCGCCAGCAGCCAAGATAGGTCCGGGACAGCTAACAATGAGCAGTTCTTC.

The rearrangement joins TRBV19 to TRBJ2-7, with 10 bases matching TRBD1. The CDR3 covers 15 residues. In germline, CDR1 is LNHDA, CDR2 SQIVND (reference sequence). With V trimmed by 5 bases and J by 4 bases, 8 bases remained unmatched. CDR3 sequence: CASSAGQGIGYEQYF. CDR3 nucleotide sequence: TGTGCCAGTAGTGCGGGACAGGGGATTGGTTACGAGCAGTACTTC.

This clone occurred once. The chain combines TRBV29-1 with TRBJ2-5; D may correspond to TRBD1 or TRBD2 (6 bases each). Germline values: CDR1 SQVTM, CDR2 ANQGSEA. The CDR3 totals 12 residues. The germline V and J ends were trimmed by 7 bases and 0 bases, with 9 bases remaining between them. The CDR3 DNA reads as TGCAGCGAGGGGGGCGACCAAGAGACCCAGTACTTC. It yields the protein CSEGGDQETQYF.

The chain employs TRBV5-4 and TRBJ1-3, with 10 bases matching TRBD1. V lost 4 bases and J lost 4; bases outside the gene matches: 5. The V gene's germline CDR1 is SGHNT and CDR2 YYREEE (reference sequence). This CDR3 region has 15 residues. CDR3 bases: TGTGCCAGCAGCGAGGGACAGGGGCACGGAAACACCATATATTTT. This sequence encodes CASSEGQGHGNTIYF. Full variable domain (remainder filled in from reference TRBV5-4 and TRBJ1-3): ETGVTQSPTHLIKTRGQQVTLRCSSQSGHNTVSWYQQALGQGPQFIFQYYREEENGRGNFPPRFSGLQFPNYSSELNVNALELDDSALYLCASSEGQGHGNTIYFGEGSWLTVV.

The rearrangement uses TRBV6-6 and TRBJ1-1; D is undetermined. Per the germline V gene, CDR1 is MNHNY and CDR2 is SVGAGI (reference sequence). Trimming pared 6 bases from V and 7 bases from J, leaving 18 bases between. CDR3 size: 14 residues. The CDR3 coding sequence is TGTGCCAGCAGACCCGGACGCCTCGAGGGTGAAGCTTTCTTT. Protein product: CASRPGRLEGEAFF.

This clone was recorded a few times. The chain combines TRBV5-6 with TRBJ1-1; 8 positions agree with TRBD1. The CDR3 loop spans 15 amino acids. With V trimmed by 2 bases and J by 5 bases, 8 bases remained unmatched. Germline V gene data show CDR1 as SGHDT and CDR2 as YYEEEE. CDR3 protein: CASSLLDREETEAFF. The CDR3 DNA is TGTGCCAGCAGCTTACTGGACAGGGAGGAAACTGAAGCTTTCTTT.

The V and J genes are TRBV18 and TRBJ2-1; 9 nucleotides line up with TRBD2. Germline lookup yields CDR1 KGHSH and CDR2 LQKENI. This CDR3 is built from 15 residues. V trimming: 0 bases; J trimming: 6 bases; junction bases outside the gene matches: 3. The CDR3 bases are TGTGCCAGCTCACCACCCCTAGCGGGGCCCAATGAGCAGTTCTTC. It encodes CASSPPLAGPNEQFF.

In this sample, this clone turned up a few times. The V and J genes are TRBV19 and TRBJ2-1; 13 nucleotides match TRBD2. Losses at the gene ends were 2 bases for V and 7 bases for J; bases not matched to a gene: 8. The germline gives CDR1 LNHDA, CDR2 SQIVND (reference sequence). The CDR3 contains 17 residues. For the CDR3, the DNA is TGTGCCAGTAGTATATTGTCCGGACTAGCGGGGGAGAATGAGCAGTTCTTC. As protein: CASSILSGLAGENEQFF.

The genes are TRBV2 and TRBJ2-5, with TRBD2 matching over 9 bases. Germline loops: CDR1 SNHLY, CDR2 FYNNEI. The CDR3 is made up of 15 amino acids. Trimming at V came to 1 base and at J to 5 bases, leaving 5 bases not matched to a gene. This CDR3 reads CASSEELAGGETQYF. For the CDR3, the DNA is TGTGCCAGCAGTGAAGAGTTGGCGGGAGGGGAGACCCAGTACTTC.

This chain links TRBV14 with TRBJ1-2; maybe TRBD1 (5 bases). Germline V gene lookup returns CDR1 SGHDN and CDR2 FVKESK. This CDR3 has 16 residues. Trimming stripped 0 bases from V and 4 bases from J, with 15 bases between. CDR3 coding DNA: TGTGCCAGCAGCCAAGATCTGTGGCAGGGTGGCTATGGCTACACCTTC. Translation gives CASSQDLWQGGYGYTF.

V gene TRBV7-2 combines with J gene TRBJ2-2; 8 bases fit TRBD1. Germline CDR1 and CDR2: SGHTA and FQGNSA. The CDR3 is 14 amino acids. V shed 3 bases and J 6 bases; nucleotides not matched to a gene: 3. The CDR3 region has the DNA TGTGCCAGCAGCTTCAACAGGGGGGCCGGGGAGCTGTTTTTT. Protein sequence: CASSFNRGAGELFF. The whole variable domain, remainder taken from reference TRBV7-2 and TRBJ2-2, is GAGVSQSPSNKVTEKGKDVELRCDPISGHTALYWYRQSLGQGLEFLIYFQGNSAPDKSGLPSDRFSAERTGGSVSTLTIQRTQQEDSAVYLCASSFNRGAGELFFGEGSRLTVL.

This chain uses TRBV5-1 with TRBJ1-3, with D perhaps TRBD1 (6 bases). V gave up 7 bases and J gave up 2 bases, with 10 bases separating them. Germline loops: CDR1 SGHRS, CDR2 YFSETQ. CDR3 length: 13 amino acids. The CDR3 DNA sequence: TGCGCCAGCCGAGACAGGACTGGAAACACCATATATTTT. Protein product: CASRDRTGNTIYF.

The chain is built from TRBV29-1 and TRBJ1-4, with D unresolved. The CDR3 totals 12 residues. V lost 6 bases and J 5 bases, leaving 10 bases between the germline ends. From germline, CDR1 is SQVTM and CDR2 ANQGSEA. The CDR3 sequence: CSVVSSNEKLFF. The CDR3 DNA reads TGCAGCGTAGTCTCAAGCAATGAAAAACTGTTTTTT.

The CDR3 loop reads CASSPAGTSGRQDTQYF. Written as DNA, the CDR3 is TGTGCCAGCAGCCCCGCCGGGACTAGCGGGAGGCAAGATACGCAGTATTTT. This rearrangement joins TRBV2 to TRBJ2-3, with 15 bases fitting TRBD2. The trim removed 6 bases at V and 5 bases at J, leaving 9 bases unmatched. The germline V gene encodes CDR1 SNHLY and CDR2 FYNNEI. The CDR3 contains 17 residues. The entire variable domain, with the rest obtained from reference TRBV2 and TRBJ2-3, is as follows: EPEVTQTPSHQVTQMGQEVILRCVPISNHLYFYWYRQILGQKVEFLVSFYNNEISEKSEIFDDQFSVERPDGSNFTLKIRSTKLEDSAMYFCASSPAGTSGRQDTQYFGPGTRLTVL.

This chain links TRBV6-2 or TRBV6-3 with TRBJ2-7; D is unresolved. V lost 3 bases and J lost 0, with 9 bases in between. This CDR3 is built from 14 residues. Germline-derived CDR1 and CDR2 are MNHEY and SVGEGT. The CDR3 DNA reads TGTGCCAGCAGTTATTCAGGTTACTCCTACGAGCAGTACTTC. Its translation: CASSYSGYSYEQYF.

The chain uses TRBV6-2 or TRBV6-3 and TRBJ1-1; TRBD1 might be the D (6 bases). Trimming took off 3 bases at V and 6 bases at J, with 11 bases between the two ends. This CDR3 is 13 amino acids long. Germline CDR1 is MNHEY and CDR2 is SVGEGT. The CDR3 sequence is CASSYQGPAEAFF. Here the CDR3 DNA reads TGTGCCAGCAGTTATCAGGGGCCGGCTGAAGCTTTCTTT.

The chain is built from TRBV18 and TRBJ2-1; TRBD2 matches 8 bases. Unmatched junction bases numbered 6, after V lost 6 bases and J lost 5 bases. The CDR3 contains 14 residues. CDR1 is KGHSH, CDR2 LQKENI, per germline. DNA for the CDR3: TGTGCCAGCTCTCGACTAGCGATAAACAATGAGCAGTTCTTC. The encoded protein is CASSRLAINNEQFF.

V is TRBV28 and J is TRBJ1-4, with D tentatively TRBD1 (5 bases). Trimming shortened V by 4 bases and J by 6 bases, and 18 bases separated the two germline ends. The germline CDR1 and CDR2 sequences are MDHEN and SYDVKM. There are 16 residues in the CDR3. The CDR3 bases are TGTGCCAGCAGTTACCTAGGTGGCAGGGTTGATGAAAAACTGTTTTTT. This sequence encodes CASSYLGGRVDEKLFF.

This clone appeared once. V gene TRBV5-8 combines with J gene TRBJ2-3, with a tentative D call TRBD1 (6 bases). Germline assignment: CDR1 SGHTS and CDR2 YDEGEE. Trimming took off 3 bases at V and 1 base at J, with 9 bases between the two ends. This CDR3 spans 14 amino acids. CDR3 bases: TGTGCCAGCAGCTGGGGGCGCGGCACAGATACGCAGTATTTT. Its protein product is CASSWGRGTDTQYF.

The rearrangement joins TRBV6-5 to TRBJ2-1, with a tentative D call TRBD2 (5 bases). V lost 0 bases, J lost 4 bases, and 13 bases lay in between. This CDR3 has 16 residues. Germline CDR1 is MNHEY and CDR2 is SVGAGI. The chain's CDR3 is CASSYSTLVGYNEQFF. The CDR3 region has the DNA TGTGCCAGCAGTTACTCGACACTAGTGGGTTACAATGAGCAGTTCTTC.

The chain recombines TRBV30 with TRBJ2-7; TRBD2 is a possible D gene (5 bases). CDR1 GTSNPN and CDR2 SVGIG come from the germline V gene (reference sequence). The CDR3 sequence is 14 residues long. V was shortened by 4 bases and J by 2 bases, with 15 bases between the two germline ends. The CDR3 loop reads CAWKTSGATYEQYF. CDR3 nucleotide sequence: TGTGCCTGGAAGACCAGCGGTGCTACCTACGAGCAGTACTTC.

The table lists this clone with a count of one. J is TRBJ1-3 and V is TRBV29-1; D remains unclear. Deletions cut 6 bases from V and 3 bases from J, with 6 bases between. The germline V gene encodes CDR1 SQVTM and CDR2 ANQGSEA. The CDR3 extends over 11 amino acids. The CDR3 spells CSVSYGNTIYF. DNA for the CDR3: TGCAGCGTCTCCTATGGAAACACCATATATTTT.

CDR3 residues: CASSLTDTYEQYF. Written as DNA, the CDR3 is TGTGCCAGCAGCTTAACAGATACCTACGAGCAGTACTTC. The J gene is TRBJ2-7, the V gene TRBV7-9; D ambiguous. The V end was cut by 2 bases, the J end by 2 bases, with 7 bases between. CDR3 length equals 13 residues. The germline V gene has CDR1 SEHNR and CDR2 FQNEAQ (reference sequence).

The chain combines TRBV27 with TRBJ2-5; no clear D gene. The V end was cut by 6 bases, the J end by 2 bases, with 10 bases between. CDR3 length: 13 residues. The germline CDR1 and CDR2 sequences are MNHEY and SMNVEV (reference sequence). This CDR3 is CASSKKTQETQYF. The CDR3 region has the DNA TGTGCCAGCAGCAAAAAGACACAAGAGACCCAGTACTTC.